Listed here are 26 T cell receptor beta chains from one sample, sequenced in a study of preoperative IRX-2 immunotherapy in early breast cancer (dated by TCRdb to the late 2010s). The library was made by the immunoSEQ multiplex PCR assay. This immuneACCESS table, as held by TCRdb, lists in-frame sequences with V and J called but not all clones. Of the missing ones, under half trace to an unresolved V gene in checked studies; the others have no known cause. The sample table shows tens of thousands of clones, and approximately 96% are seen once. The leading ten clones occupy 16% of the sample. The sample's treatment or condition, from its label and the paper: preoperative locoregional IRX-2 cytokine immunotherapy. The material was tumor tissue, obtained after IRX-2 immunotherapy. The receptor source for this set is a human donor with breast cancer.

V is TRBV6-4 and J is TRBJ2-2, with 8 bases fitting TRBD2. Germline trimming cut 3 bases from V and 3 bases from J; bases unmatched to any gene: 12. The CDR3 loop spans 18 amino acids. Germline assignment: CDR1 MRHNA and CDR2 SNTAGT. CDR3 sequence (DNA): TGTGCCAGCAGTGAACCAACGGGGGGGCCAATTTACACCGGGGAGCTGTTTTTT. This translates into CASSEPTGGPIYTGELFF.

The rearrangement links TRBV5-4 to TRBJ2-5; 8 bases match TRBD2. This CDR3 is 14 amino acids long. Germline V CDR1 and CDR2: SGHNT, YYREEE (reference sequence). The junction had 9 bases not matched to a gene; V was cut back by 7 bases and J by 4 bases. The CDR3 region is CASLRGGSRETQYF. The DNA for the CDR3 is TGTGCCAGCTTACGGGGGGGCTCTCGAGAGACCCAGTACTTC.

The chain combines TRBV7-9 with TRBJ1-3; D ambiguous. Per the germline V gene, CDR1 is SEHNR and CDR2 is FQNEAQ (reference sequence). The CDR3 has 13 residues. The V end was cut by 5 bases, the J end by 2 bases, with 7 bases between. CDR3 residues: CASSKGAGNTIYF. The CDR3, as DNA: TGTGCCAGCAGCAAGGGCGCTGGAAACACCATATATTTT. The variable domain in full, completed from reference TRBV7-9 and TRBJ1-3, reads DTGVSQNPRHKITKRGQNVTFRCDPISEHNRLYWYRQTLGQGPEFLTYFQNEAQLEKSRLLSDRFSAERPKGSFSTLEIQRTEQGDSAMYLCASSKGAGNTIYFGEGSWLTVV.

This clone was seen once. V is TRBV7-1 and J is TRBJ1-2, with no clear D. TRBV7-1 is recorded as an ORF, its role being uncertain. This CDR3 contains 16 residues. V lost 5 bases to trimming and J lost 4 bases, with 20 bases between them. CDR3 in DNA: TGTGCCAGCAGCCCATACGACGAGGGAAAGACCTATGGCTACACCTTC. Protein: CASSPYDEGKTYGYTF.

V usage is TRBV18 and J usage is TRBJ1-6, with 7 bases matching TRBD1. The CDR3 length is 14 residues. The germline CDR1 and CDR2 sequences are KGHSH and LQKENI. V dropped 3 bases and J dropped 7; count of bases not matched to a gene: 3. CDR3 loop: CASSPDRANSPLHF. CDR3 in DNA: TGTGCCAGCTCACCCGACAGGGCCAATTCACCCCTCCACTTT.

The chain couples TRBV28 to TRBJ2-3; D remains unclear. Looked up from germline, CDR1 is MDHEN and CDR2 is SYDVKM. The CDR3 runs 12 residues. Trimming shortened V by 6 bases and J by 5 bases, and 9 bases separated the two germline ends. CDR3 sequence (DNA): TGTGCCAGCAGGACTCCCAAAGATACGCAGTATTTT. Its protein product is CASRTPKDTQYF.

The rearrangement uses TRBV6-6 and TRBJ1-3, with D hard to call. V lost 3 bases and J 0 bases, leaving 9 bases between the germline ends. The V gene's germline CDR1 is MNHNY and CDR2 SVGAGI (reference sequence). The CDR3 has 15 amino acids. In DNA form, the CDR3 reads TGTGCCAGCAGTTATCCGCGAGCCTCTGGAAACACCATATATTTT. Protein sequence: CASSYPRASGNTIYF.

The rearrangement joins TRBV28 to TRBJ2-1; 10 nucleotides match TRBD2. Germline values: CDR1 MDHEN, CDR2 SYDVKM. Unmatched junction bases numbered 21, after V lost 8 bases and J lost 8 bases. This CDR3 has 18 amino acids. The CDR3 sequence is CASFSQGLVAGGLDEQFF. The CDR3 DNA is TGTGCCAGCTTCTCCCAGGGGCTTGTAGCGGGAGGTCTGGATGAGCAGTTCTTC.

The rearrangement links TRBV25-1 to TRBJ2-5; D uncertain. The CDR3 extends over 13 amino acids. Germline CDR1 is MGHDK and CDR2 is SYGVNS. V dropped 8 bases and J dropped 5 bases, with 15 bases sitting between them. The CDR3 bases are TGTGCCAGCCGGGTCGGAGCCCGGGAGACCCAGTACTTC. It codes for CASRVGARETQYF. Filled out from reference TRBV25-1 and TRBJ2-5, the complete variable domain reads EADIYQTPRYLVIGTGKKITLECSQTMGHDKMYWYQQDPGMELHLIHYSYGVNSTEKGDLSSESTVSRIRTEHFPLTLESARPSHTSQYLCASRVGARETQYFGPGTRLLVL.

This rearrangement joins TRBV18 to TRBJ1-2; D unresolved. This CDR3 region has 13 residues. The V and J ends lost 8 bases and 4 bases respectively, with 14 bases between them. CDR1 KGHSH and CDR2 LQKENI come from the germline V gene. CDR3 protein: CASTAGEAYGYTF. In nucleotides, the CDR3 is TGTGCCAGCACTGCGGGTGAGGCCTATGGCTACACCTTC.

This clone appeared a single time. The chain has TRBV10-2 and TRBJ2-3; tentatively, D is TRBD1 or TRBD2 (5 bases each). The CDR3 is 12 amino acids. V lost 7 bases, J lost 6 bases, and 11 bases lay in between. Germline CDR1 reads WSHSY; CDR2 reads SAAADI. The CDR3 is CASKGPGDTQYF. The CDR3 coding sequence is TGCGCCAGCAAGGGGCCGGGGGATACGCAGTATTTT.

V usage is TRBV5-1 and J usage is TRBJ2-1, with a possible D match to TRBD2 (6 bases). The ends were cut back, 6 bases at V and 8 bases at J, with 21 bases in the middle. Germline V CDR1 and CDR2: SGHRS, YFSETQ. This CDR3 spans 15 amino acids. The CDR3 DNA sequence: TGCGCCAGCAAGAAGGTTACGGGGGTCGTAGATGAGCAGTTCTTC. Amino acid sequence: CASKKVTGVVDEQFF.

For the CDR3, the DNA is TGTGCCAGCAACTCATTGGGCGGCGGGGAGCTGTTTTTT. This codes for CASNSLGGGELFF. V gene TRBV7-6 combines with J gene TRBJ2-2; D is unresolved. The germline V gene has CDR1 SGHVS and CDR2 FNYEAQ. CDR3 size: 13 residues. V shed 7 bases and J shed 7 bases, with 13 bases lying between them. Using reference TRBV7-6 and TRBJ2-2 for the parts outside the CDR3, the full variable domain is GAGVSQSPRYKVTKRGQDVALRCDPISGHVSLYWYRQALGQGPEFLTYFNYEAQQDKSGLPNDRFSAERPEGSISTLTIQRTEQRDSAMYRCASNSLGGGELFFGEGSRLTVL.

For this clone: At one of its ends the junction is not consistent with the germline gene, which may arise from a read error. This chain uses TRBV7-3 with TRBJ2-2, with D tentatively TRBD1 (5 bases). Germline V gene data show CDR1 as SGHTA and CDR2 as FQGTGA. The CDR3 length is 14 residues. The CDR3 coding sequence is TGTGCCAGCAGCCTAACCAGGGCCACCGGGGAGCTGTTTTTT. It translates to CASSLTRATGELFF.

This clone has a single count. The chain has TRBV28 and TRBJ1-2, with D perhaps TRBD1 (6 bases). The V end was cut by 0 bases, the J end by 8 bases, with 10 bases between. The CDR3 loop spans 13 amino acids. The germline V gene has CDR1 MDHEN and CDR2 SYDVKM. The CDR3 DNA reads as TGTGCCAGCAGTTTATGGGGGGCTAGGGGCTACACCTTC. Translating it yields CASSLWGARGYTF.

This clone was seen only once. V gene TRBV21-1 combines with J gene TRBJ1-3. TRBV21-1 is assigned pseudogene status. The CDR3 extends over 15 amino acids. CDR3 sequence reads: CASSGPRSPENTIYF. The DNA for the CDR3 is TGTGCCAGCAGCGGCCCCCGTTCGCCCGAGAACACCATATATTTT.

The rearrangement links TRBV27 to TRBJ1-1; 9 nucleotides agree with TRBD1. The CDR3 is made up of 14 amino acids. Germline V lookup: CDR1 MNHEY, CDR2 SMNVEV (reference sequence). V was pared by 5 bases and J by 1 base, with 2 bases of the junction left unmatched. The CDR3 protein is CASSLDRGNTEAFF. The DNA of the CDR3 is TGTGCCAGCAGTCTGGACAGGGGGAACACTGAAGCTTTCTTT.

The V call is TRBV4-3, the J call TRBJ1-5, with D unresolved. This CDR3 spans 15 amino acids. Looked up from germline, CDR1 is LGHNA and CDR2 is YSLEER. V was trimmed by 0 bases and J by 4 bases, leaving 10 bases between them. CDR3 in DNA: TGCGCCAGCAGCCAAGATGGTAGTAGAAATCAGCCCCAGCATTTT. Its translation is CASSQDGSRNQPQHF.

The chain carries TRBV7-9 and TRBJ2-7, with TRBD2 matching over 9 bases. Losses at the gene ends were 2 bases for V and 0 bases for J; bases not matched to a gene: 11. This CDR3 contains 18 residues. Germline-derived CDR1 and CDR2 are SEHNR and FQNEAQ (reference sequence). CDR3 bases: TGTGCCAGCAGCTTAATCAGTAGCGGGAGATATGGCTCCTACGAGCAGTACTTC. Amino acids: CASSLISSGRYGSYEQYF.

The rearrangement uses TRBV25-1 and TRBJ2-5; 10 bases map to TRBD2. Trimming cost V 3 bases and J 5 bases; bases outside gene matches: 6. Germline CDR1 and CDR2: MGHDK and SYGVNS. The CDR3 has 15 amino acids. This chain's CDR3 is CASSDPSGSRETQYF. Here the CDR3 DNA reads TGTGCCAGCAGTGATCCTAGCGGGAGCCGGGAGACCCAGTACTTC.

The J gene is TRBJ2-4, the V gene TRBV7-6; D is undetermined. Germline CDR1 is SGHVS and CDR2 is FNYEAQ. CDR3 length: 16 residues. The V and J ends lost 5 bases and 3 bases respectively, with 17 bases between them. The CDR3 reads CASSPTPPTFKNIQYF. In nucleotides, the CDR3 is TGTGCCAGCAGCCCGACCCCACCTACTTTCAAAAACATTCAGTACTTC.

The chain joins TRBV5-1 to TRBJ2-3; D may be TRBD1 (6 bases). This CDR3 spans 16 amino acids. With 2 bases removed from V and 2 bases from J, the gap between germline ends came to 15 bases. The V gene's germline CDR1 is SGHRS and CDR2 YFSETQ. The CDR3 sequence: CASSFPLTGYTDTQYF. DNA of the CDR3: TGCGCCAGCAGCTTCCCCCTGACAGGATACACAGATACGCAGTATTTT.

The chain's CDR3 is CASSVPLAGGSNEQFF. In DNA form, the CDR3 reads TGTGCCAGCAGCGTTCCCCTAGCGGGGGGATCCAATGAGCAGTTCTTC. The V and J genes are TRBV7-3 and TRBJ2-1; 11 nucleotides agree with TRBD2. This CDR3 comprises 16 residues. From germline, CDR1 is SGHTA and CDR2 FQGTGA. The trim removed 5 bases at V and 6 bases at J, leaving 9 bases unmatched.

The CDR3 protein is CASSLGAESGLNEKLFF. In DNA form, the CDR3 reads TGTGCCAGCAGCTTAGGGGCGGAATCAGGCCTTAATGAAAAACTGTTTTTT. This sequence joins TRBV7-9 and TRBJ1-4; the D is unclear. V lost 1 base, J lost 4 bases, and 16 bases lay in between. Per germline, CDR1 SEHNR and CDR2 FQNEAQ (reference sequence). The CDR3 length is 17 residues.

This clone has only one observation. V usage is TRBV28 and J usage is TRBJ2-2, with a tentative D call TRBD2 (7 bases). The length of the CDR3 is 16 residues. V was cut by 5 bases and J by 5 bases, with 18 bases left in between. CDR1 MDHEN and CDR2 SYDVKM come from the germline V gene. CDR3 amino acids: CASSGAGGHRTGELFF. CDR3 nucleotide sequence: TGTGCCAGCAGTGGGGCCGGGGGGCATAGGACCGGGGAGCTGTTTTTT. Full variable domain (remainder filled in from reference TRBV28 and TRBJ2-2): DVKVTQSSRYLVKRTGEKVFLECVQDMDHENMFWYRQDPGLGLRLIYFSYDVKMKEKGDIPEGYSVSREKKERFSLILESASTNQTSMYLCASSGAGGHRTGELFFGEGSRLTVL.

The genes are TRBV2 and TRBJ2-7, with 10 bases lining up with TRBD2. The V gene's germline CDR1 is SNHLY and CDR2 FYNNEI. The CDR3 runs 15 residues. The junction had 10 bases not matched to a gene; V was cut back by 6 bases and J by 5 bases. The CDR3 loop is CASRLLTSGKDEQYF. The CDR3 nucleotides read TGTGCCAGCAGATTACTCACTAGCGGGAAGGACGAGCAGTACTTC.